This T cell receptor (beta chain) was sequenced in a study of blood T cell repertoires in COVID-19. Background on the study: The United States, Italy and Spain supplied acute and convalescent COVID-19 samples. Sources were T cells, B-cell-depleted T cells, or PBMCs; the material itself was cDNA or gDNA.

CDR1 LNHDA and CDR2 SQIVND come from the germline V gene (reference sequence). There are 14 residues in the CDR3. Trimming pared 5 bases from V and 7 bases from J, leaving 15 bases between. Assay used: immunoSEQ multiplex PCR; TCRdb lists only in-frame clones, some missing. This sample has under 40,000 clones, with just over 90% found just once. The receptor's source is a male donor with active COVID-19. This chain connects TRBV19 to TRBJ1-5; D is perhaps TRBD1 (5 bases). What was sequenced was peripheral blood. CDR3: CASSSRGGVQPQHF. In DNA form, the CDR3 reads TGTGCCAGTAGTTCCCGCGGGGGTGTCCAGCCCCAGCATTTT.